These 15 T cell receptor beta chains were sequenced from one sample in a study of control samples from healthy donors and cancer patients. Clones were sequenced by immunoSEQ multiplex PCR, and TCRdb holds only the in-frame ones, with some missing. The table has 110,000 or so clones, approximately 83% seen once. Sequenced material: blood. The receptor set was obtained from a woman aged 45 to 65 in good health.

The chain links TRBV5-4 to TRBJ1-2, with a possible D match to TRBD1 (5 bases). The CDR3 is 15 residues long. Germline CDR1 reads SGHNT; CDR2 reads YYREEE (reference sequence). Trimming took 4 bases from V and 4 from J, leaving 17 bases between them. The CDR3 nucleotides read TGTGCCAGCAGCCCTGGGGCCTGGGGTGGCTATGGCTACACCTTC. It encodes CASSPGAWGGYGYTF.

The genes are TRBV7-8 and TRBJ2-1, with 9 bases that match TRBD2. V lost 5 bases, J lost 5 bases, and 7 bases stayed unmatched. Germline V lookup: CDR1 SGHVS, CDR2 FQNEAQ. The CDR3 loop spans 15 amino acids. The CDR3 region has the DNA TGTGCCAGCAGCGCCGTGGTAGCGGGGGACAATGAGCAGTTCTTC. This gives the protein CASSAVVAGDNEQFF.

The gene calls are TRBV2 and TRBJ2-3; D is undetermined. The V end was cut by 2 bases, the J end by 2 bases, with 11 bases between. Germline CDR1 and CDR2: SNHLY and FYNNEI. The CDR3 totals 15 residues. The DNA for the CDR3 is TGTGCCAGCAGTGAACCGGCCTTCCCCACAGATACGCAGTATTTT. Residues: CASSEPAFPTDTQYF.

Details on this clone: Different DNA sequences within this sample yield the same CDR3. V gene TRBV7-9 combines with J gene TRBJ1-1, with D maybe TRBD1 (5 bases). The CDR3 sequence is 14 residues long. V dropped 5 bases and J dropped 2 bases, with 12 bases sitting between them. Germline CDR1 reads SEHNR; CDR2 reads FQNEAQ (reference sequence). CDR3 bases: TGTGCCAGCAGCCGGGGACGGTTAAACACTGAAGCTTTCTTT. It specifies CASSRGRLNTEAFF.

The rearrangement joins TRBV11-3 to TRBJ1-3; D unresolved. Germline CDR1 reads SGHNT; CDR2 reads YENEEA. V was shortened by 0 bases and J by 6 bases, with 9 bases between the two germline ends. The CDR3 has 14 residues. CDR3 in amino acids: CASSLDSGSNTIYF. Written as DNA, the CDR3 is TGTGCCAGCAGCTTAGACAGCGGGTCAAACACCATATATTTT.

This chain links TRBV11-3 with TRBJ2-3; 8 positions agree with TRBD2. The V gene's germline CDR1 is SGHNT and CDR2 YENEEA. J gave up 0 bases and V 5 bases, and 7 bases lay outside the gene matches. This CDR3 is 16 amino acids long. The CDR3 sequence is CASSAPSGPSTDTQYF. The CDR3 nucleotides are TGTGCCAGCAGCGCACCTAGCGGGCCTAGCACAGATACGCAGTATTTT.

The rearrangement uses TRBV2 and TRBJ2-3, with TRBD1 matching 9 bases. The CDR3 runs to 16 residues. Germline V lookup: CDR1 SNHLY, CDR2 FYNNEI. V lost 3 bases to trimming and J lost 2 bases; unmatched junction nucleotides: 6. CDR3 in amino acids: CASSDPTGGATDTQYF. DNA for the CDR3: TGTGCCAGCAGTGACCCCACAGGGGGCGCCACAGATACGCAGTATTTT.

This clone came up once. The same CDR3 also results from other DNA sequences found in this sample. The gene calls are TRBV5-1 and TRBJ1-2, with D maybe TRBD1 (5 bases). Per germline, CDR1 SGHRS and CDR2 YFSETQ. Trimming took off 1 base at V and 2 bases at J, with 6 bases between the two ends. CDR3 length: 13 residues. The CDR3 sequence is CASSLQGNYGYTF. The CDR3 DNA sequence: TGCGCCAGCAGCTTGCAGGGCAACTATGGCTACACCTTC.

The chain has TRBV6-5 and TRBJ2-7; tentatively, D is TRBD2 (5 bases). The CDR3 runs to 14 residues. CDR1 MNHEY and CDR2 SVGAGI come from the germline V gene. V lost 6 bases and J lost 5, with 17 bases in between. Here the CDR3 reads CASSRSQTGDEQYF. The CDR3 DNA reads TGTGCCAGCAGCCGTAGCCAAACCGGGGACGAGCAGTACTTC.

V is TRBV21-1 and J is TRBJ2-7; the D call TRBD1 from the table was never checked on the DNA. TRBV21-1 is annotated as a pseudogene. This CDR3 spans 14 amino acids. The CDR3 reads CASSLQGQAYEQYF. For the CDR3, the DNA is TGTGCCAGCAGTCTACAGGGGCAAGCCTACGAGCAGTACTTC.

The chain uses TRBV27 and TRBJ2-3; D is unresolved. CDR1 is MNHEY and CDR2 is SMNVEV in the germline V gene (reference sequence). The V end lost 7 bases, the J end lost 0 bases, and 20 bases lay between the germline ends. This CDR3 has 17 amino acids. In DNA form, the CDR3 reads TGTGCCAGCACCATGACCAGCCCCCCTCCTAGCACAGATACGCAGTATTTT. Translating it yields CASTMTSPPPSTDTQYF.

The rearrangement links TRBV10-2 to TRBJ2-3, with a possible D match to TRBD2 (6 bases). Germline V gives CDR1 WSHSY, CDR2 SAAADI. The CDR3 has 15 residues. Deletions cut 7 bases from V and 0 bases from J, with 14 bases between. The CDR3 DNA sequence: TGCGCCAGCATTCTTAGCGGTACGAGCACAGATACGCAGTATTTT. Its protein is CASILSGTSTDTQYF.

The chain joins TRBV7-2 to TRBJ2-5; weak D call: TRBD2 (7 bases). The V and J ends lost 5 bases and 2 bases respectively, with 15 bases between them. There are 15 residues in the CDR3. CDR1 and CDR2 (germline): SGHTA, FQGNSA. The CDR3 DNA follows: TGTGCCAGCAGCCCGCAAGGGGGGGGGCAAGAGACCCAGTACTTC. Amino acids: CASSPQGGGQETQYF.

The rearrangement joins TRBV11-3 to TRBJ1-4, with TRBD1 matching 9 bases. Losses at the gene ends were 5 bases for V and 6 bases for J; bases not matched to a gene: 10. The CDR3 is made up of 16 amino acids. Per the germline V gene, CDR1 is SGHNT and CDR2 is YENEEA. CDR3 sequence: CASSIGSGTGYEKLFF. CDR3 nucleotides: TGTGCCAGCAGCATAGGTTCCGGGACAGGGTATGAAAAACTGTTTTTT.

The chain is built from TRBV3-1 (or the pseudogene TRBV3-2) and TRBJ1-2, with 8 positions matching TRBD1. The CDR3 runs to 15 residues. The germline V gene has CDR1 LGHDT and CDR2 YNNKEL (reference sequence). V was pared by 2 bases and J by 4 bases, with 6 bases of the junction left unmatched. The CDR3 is CASSQTWTGIYGYTF. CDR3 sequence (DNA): TGTGCCAGCAGCCAAACCTGGACAGGGATCTATGGCTACACCTTC.